The present TCR beta chain was sequenced within a study of CD8 T cells in Susac syndrome. The CDR3 sequence is 12 residues long. The V gene's germline CDR1 is DFQATT and CDR2 SNEGSKA (reference sequence). The V end was cut by 5 bases, the J end by 5 bases, with 12 bases between. Reverse transcription of roughly 0.5 to 1 ug RNA was carried out with random hexamers. A single record per CDR3 protein comes from TCRdb applying MiXCR to the immunoSEQ multiplex PCR reads. The table lists about 150,000 distinct CDR3 sequences, approximately 96% of them singletons. Sequences were obtained from CD4+ T cells from PBMCs. The receptor comes from a human donor with Susac syndrome. The rearrangement joins TRBV20-1 to TRBJ2-5, with D perhaps matching TRBD2 (5 bases). CDR3 region: CSAQREFETQYF. CDR3 DNA sequence: TGCAGTGCTCAGAGGGAATTTGAGACCCAGTACTTC.